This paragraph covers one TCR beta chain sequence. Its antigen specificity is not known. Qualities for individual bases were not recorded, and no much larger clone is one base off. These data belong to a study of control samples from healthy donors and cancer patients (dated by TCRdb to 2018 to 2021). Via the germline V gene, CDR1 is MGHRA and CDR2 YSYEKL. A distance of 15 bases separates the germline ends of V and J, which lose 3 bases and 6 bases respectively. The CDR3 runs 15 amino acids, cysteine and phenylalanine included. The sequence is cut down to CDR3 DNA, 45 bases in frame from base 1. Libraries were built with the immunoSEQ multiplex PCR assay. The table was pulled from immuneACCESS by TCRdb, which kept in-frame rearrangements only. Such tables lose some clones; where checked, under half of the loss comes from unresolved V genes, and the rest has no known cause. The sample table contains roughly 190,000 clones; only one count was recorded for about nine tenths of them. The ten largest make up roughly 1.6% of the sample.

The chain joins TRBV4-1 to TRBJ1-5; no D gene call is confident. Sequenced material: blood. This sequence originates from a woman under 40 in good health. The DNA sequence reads TGCGCCAGCAGCCATGCCGGGTCGAAGAGTCAGCCCCAGCATTTT. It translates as CASSHAGSKSQPQHF.